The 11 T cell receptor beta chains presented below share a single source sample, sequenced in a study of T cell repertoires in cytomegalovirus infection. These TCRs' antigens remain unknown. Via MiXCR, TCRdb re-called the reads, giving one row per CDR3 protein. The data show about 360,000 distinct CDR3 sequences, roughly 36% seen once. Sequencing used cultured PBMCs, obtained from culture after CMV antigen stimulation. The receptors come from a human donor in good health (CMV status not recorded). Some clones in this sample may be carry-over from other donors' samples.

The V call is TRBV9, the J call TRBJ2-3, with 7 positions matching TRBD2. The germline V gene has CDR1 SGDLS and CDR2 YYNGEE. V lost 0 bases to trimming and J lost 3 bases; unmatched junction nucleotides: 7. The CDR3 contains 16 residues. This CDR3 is CASSVEAGATTDTQYF. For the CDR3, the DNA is TGTGCCAGCAGCGTAGAGGCGGGAGCTACGACAGATACGCAGTATTTT.

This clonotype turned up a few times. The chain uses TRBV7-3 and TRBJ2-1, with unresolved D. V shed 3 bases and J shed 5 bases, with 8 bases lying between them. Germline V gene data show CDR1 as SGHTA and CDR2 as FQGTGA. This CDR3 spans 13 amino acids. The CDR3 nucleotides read TGTGCCAGCAGCTTTTTCCCGAACAATGAGCAGTTCTTC. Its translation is CASSFFPNNEQFF. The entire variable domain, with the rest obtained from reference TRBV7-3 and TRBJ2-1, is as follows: GAGVSQTPSNKVTEKGKYVELRCDPISGHTALYWYRQSLGQGPEFLIYFQGTGAADDSGLPNDRFFAVRPEGSVSTLKIQRTERGDSAVYLCASSFFPNNEQFFGPGTRLTVL.

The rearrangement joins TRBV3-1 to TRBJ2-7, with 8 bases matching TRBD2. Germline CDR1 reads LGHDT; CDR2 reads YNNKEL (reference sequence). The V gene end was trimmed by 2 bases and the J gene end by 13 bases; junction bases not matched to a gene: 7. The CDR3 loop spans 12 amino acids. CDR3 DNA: TGTGCCAGCAGCCAATCTAGCGGGTTACTCTACTTC. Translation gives CASSQSSGLLYF.

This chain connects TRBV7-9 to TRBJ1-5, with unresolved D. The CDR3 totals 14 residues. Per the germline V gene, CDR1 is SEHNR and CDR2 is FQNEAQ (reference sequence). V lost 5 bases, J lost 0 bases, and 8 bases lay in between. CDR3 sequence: CASSQFNSNQPQHF. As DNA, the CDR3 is TGTGCCAGCAGCCAATTTAATAGCAATCAGCCCCAGCATTTT. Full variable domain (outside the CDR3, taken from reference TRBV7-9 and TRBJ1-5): DTGVSQNPRHKITKRGQNVTFRCDPISEHNRLYWYRQTLGQGPEFLTYFQNEAQLEKSRLLSDRFSAERPKGSFSTLEIQRTEQGDSAMYLCASSQFNSNQPQHFGDGTRLSIL.

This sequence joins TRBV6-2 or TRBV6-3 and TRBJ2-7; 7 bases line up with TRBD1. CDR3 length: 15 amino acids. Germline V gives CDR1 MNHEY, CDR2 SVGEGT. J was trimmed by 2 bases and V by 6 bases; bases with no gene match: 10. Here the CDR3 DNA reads TGTGCCAGCAGATCGATACCGGGACAGACCTACGAGCAGTACTTC. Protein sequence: CASRSIPGQTYEQYF.

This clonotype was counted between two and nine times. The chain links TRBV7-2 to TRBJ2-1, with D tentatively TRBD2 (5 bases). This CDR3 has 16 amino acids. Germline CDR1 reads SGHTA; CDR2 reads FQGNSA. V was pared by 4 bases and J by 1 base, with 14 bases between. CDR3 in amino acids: CASSSVIGKSYNEQFF. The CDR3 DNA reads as TGTGCCAGCAGCTCCGTTATCGGGAAATCCTACAATGAGCAGTTCTTC.

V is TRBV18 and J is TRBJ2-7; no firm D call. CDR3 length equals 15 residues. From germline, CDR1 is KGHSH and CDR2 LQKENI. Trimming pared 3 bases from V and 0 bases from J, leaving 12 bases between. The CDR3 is CASSPYTQSSYEQYF. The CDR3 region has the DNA TGTGCCAGCTCACCCTACACTCAGAGCTCCTACGAGCAGTACTTC. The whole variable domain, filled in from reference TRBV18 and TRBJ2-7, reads NAGVMQNPRHLVRRRGQEARLRCSPMKGHSHVYWYRQLPEEGLKFMVYLQKENIIDESGMPKERFSAEFPKEGPSILRIQQVVRGDSAAYFCASSPYTQSSYEQYFGPGTRLTVT.

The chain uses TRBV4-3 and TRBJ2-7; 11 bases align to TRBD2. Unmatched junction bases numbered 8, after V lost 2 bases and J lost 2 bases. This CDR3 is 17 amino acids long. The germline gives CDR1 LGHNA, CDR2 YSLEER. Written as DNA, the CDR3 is TGCGCCAGCAGCCAACTTCTAGCGGGAGGATCCGCCTACGAGCAGTACTTC. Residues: CASSQLLAGGSAYEQYF.

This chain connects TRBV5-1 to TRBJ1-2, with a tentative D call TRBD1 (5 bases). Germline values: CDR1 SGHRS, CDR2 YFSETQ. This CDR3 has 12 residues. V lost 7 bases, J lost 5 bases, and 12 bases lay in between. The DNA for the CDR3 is TGCGCCAGCTCCGGGACCACATATGGCTACACCTTC. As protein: CASSGTTYGYTF.

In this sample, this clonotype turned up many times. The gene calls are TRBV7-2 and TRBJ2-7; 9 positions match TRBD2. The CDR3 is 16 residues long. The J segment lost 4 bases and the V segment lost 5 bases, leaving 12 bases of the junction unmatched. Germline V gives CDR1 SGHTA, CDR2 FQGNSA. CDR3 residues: CASSPVIAGVGYEQYF. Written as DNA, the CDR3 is TGTGCCAGCAGCCCTGTAATAGCGGGAGTGGGGTACGAGCAGTACTTC. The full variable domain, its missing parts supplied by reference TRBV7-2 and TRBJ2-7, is GAGVSQSPSNKVTEKGKDVELRCDPISGHTALYWYRQSLGQGLEFLIYFQGNSAPDKSGLPSDRFSAERTGGSVSTLTIQRTQQEDSAVYLCASSPVIAGVGYEQYFGPGTRLTVT.

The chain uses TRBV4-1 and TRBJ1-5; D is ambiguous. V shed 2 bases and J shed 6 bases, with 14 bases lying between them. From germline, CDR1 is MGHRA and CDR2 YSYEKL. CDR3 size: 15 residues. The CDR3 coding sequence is TGCGCCAGCAGCCAAAACACTGCTTTGGGTCAGCCCCAGCATTTT. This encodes CASSQNTALGQPQHF.